The rows below give T cell receptor beta chains drawn from one sample of a study of cytomegalovirus exposure and HLA in healthy donors. Method: immunoSEQ multiplex PCR; TCRdb's copy keeps in-frame clones and lacks some. The sample lists around 71,000 clones; approximately 94% were seen once. The sequenced material came from PBMCs. The source is a man aged 18-30 years in good health and CMV-seropositive. The CDR3 runs from the conserved cysteine through the conserved F or W. Each record gives: clone size, V gene, J gene, D gene, CDR3 DNA, CDR3 protein. A D gene is named only where the DNA matches it firmly. The size entry is marked missing in some rows and otherwise reads once, few, many or a size class.

size: once
V: TRBV30
J: TRBJ1-1
D: -
DNA: TGTGCCTGGAGTGACACCCCCTACACTGAAGCTTTCTTT
CDR3: CAWSDTPYTEAFF

size: -
V: TRBV5-1
J: TRBJ1-5
D: -
DNA: TGCGCCAGCAGCCCCACAGGGTTTGAGCCCCAGCATTTT
CDR3: CASSPTGFEPQHF

size: -
V: TRBV6-5
J: TRBJ2-1
D: -
DNA: TGTGCCAGCAGTGAGGTTAGCGGCAATGAGCAGTTCTTC
CDR3: CASSEVSGNEQFF

size: -
V: TRBV2
J: TRBJ2-5
D: -
DNA: TGTGCCAGCAGTGAAGGCTATACCCAAGAGACCCAGTACTTC
CDR3: CASSEGYTQETQYF

size: -
V: TRBV4-1
J: TRBJ2-7
D: TRBD2
DNA: TGCGCCAGCAGCCAAGATACACTAGCGGGAGTGGAGCAGTACTTC
CDR3: CASSQDTLAGVEQYF

size: -
V: TRBV5-5
J: TRBJ1-3
D: -
DNA: TGTGCCAGCAGCCGTAGCGGGGAGATAAGATCTGGAAACACCATATATTTT
CDR3: CASSRSGEIRSGNTIYF

size: once
V: TRBV7-6
J: TRBJ1-1
D: -
DNA: TGTGCCAGCAGCTTAAACAGCCTGAACACTGAAGCTTTCTTT
CDR3: CASSLNSLNTEAFF

size: -
V: TRBV4-1
J: TRBJ1-1
D: TRBD1
DNA: TGCGCCAGCAGCCAAGCAGGACAGGGCCGAAGAAACACTGAAGCTTTCTTT
CDR3: CASSQAGQGRRNTEAFF

size: -
V: TRBV4-1
J: TRBJ2-1
D: -
DNA: TGCGCCAGCAGCCACTCGGGGGTTCACAATGAGCAGTTCTTC
CDR3: CASSHSGVHNEQFF

size: -
V: TRBV7-3
J: TRBJ2-1
D: TRBD2
DNA: TGTGCCAGCAGCTCCCCTAGCGGGGGTTACAATGAGCAGTTCTTC
CDR3: CASSSPSGGYNEQFF

size: -
V: TRBV6-5
J: TRBJ2-3
D: TRBD2
DNA: TGTGCCAGCAGGAGGACTAGCGGCACAGATACGCAGTATTTT
CDR3: CASRRTSGTDTQYF

size: -
V: TRBV5-4
J: TRBJ2-5
D: -
DNA: TGTGCCAGCAGCCGTAAACAGGGACAAGAGACCCAGTACTTC
CDR3: CASSRKQGQETQYF

size: -
V: TRBV11-2
J: TRBJ1-2
D: TRBD1
DNA: TGTGCCAGCAGCTTAGCGGGACAGTTCTATGGCTACACCTTC
CDR3: CASSLAGQFYGYTF

size: -
V: TRBV9
J: TRBJ2-3
D: TRBD2
DNA: TGTGCCAGCAGCGTAGAGGCGGGAGGGGCGACACAGGATACGCAGTATTTT
CDR3: CASSVEAGGATQDTQYF

size: -
V: TRBV19
J: TRBJ1-2
D: TRBD1
DNA: TGTGCCAGTAGCCCCCAACGAGGGGGCGAGCCTAACTATGGCTACACCTTC
CDR3: CASSPQRGGEPNYGYTF

size: once
V: TRBV7-2
J: TRBJ1-4
D: -
DNA: TGTGCCAGCAGCTTAGGAGAGGTCCGGGGGGAAAAACTGTTTTTT
CDR3: CASSLGEVRGEKLFF

size: -
V: TRBV9
J: TRBJ2-7
D: -
DNA: TGTGCCAGCAGCGTAGGTCCCACAGGGATCCACGAGCAGTACTTC
CDR3: CASSVGPTGIHEQYF

size: -
V: TRBV20-1
J: TRBJ1-1
D: TRBD1
DNA: TGCAGTGCTATGGGACAGTTGGTCGCTTTCTTT
CDR3: CSAMGQLVAFF

size: -
V: TRBV9
J: TRBJ2-7
D: -
DNA: TGTGCCAGCAGCGTAGAGGGGCAGTCCTACGAGCAGTACTTC
CDR3: CASSVEGQSYEQYF

size: -
V: TRBV7-9
J: TRBJ2-5
D: TRBD2
DNA: TGTGCCAGCAGCTTCGGGACTAGCGGGTCTCAAGAGACCCAGTACTTC
CDR3: CASSFGTSGSQETQYF

size: once
V: TRBV7-5
J: TRBJ1-1
D: -
DNA: TGTGCCAGAAGCTTAGGACAGAACACTGAAGCTTTCTTT
CDR3: CARSLGQNTEAFF

size: once
V: TRBV9
J: TRBJ2-5
D: -
DNA: TGTGCCAGCAGAGGACAGTTCCAAGAGACCCAGTACTTC
CDR3: CASRGQFQETQYF

size: -
V: TRBV5-8
J: TRBJ2-7
D: -
DNA: TGTGCCAGCAGCAGGACAGCCGAGCAGTACTTC
CDR3: CASSRTAEQYF

size: -
V: TRBV18
J: TRBJ1-5
D: TRBD1
DNA: TGTGCCAGCTCGTACGACAGGGCTTTTCAGCCCCAGCATTTT
CDR3: CASSYDRAFQPQHF

size: -
V: TRBV14
J: TRBJ2-2
D: -
DNA: TGTGCCAGCAGCCAACAGTGGGACTGGGAGAACACCGGGGAGCTGTTTTTT
CDR3: CASSQQWDWENTGELFF

size: -
V: TRBV4-1
J: TRBJ2-2
D: -
DNA: TGCGCCAGCAGCCAACGCTATTTGCAGGCAGTAACCTCGAACACCGGGGAGCTGTTTTTT
CDR3: CASSQRYLQAVTSNTGELFF

size: -
V: TRBV30
J: TRBJ1-5
D: -
DNA: TGTGCCTGGGCCCCAGGGTTAGTGGGGCCCCAGCATTTT
CDR3: CAWAPGLVGPQHF

size: -
V: TRBV5-6
J: TRBJ2-7
D: TRBD1
DNA: TGTGCCAGCAGCGGATTGGCGGGACAGGGCTCCTACGAGCAGTACTTC
CDR3: CASSGLAGQGSYEQYF

size: -
V: TRBV27
J: TRBJ2-1
D: TRBD1
DNA: TGTGCCAGCAGTCCTTCCGGGACAGGGATGAATGAGCAGTTCTTC
CDR3: CASSPSGTGMNEQFF

size: -
V: TRBV29-1
J: TRBJ1-5
D: -
DNA: TGCAGCGTTCCCGAGGGACCCCAGCATTTT
CDR3: CSVPEGPQHF

size: -
V: TRBV7-9
J: TRBJ1-2
D: -
DNA: TGTGCCAGCAGCCACGTTAGCGCGGACTATGGCTACACCTTC
CDR3: CASSHVSADYGYTF

size: -
V: TRBV27
J: TRBJ2-7
D: TRBD2
DNA: TGTGCCAGCAGTCCCGGACTAGCGGGGCGCGAGCAGTACTTC
CDR3: CASSPGLAGREQYF

size: -
V: TRBV6-5
J: TRBJ2-5
D: -
DNA: TGTGCCAGCAGTTACTCCCGGTCTCAAGAGACCCAGTACTTC
CDR3: CASSYSRSQETQYF

size: once
V: TRBV7-3
J: TRBJ1-1
D: -
DNA: TGTGCCAGCAGCTTGGGAGCGAACACTGAAGCTTTCTTT
CDR3: CASSLGANTEAFF

size: -
V: TRBV5-7
J: TRBJ2-3
D: TRBD1
DNA: TGTGCCAGCAGCCGGGGACAGGGCCACACAGATACGCAGTATTTT
CDR3: CASSRGQGHTDTQYF

size: once
V: TRBV7-8
J: TRBJ2-7
D: -
DNA: TGTGCCAGCAGCTTACGGGATGCCTACGAGCAGTACTTC
CDR3: CASSLRDAYEQYF

size: -
V: TRBV6-6
J: TRBJ2-5
D: -
DNA: TGTGCCAGCACGACCAGGGGCCCTTACAAAGAGACCCAGTACTTC
CDR3: CASTTRGPYKETQYF

size: -
V: TRBV6-5
J: TRBJ1-5
D: -
DNA: TGTGCCAGCATTGAGGGAGGAGGGAGCAATCAGCCCCAGCATTTT
CDR3: CASIEGGGSNQPQHF

size: -
V: TRBV7-3
J: TRBJ1-1
D: -
DNA: TGTGCCAGCAGCTTAGATCGGGGGAACACTGAAGCTTTCTTT
CDR3: CASSLDRGNTEAFF

size: -
V: TRBV2
J: TRBJ2-1
D: TRBD2
DNA: TGTGCCACCGTCCTCCTAGCGGGGGTTCTGAATGAGCAGTTCTTC
CDR3: CATVLLAGVLNEQFF

size: -
V: TRBV4-1
J: TRBJ2-2
D: TRBD1
DNA: TGCGCCAGCAGCCAAGTAGGGGGCTGGGTGACCGGGGAGCTGTTTTTT
CDR3: CASSQVGGWVTGELFF

size: -
V: TRBV5-8
J: TRBJ1-1
D: TRBD1
DNA: TGTGCCAGCAGCCTGGACAGGGAGAAGACTTTCTTT
CDR3: CASSLDREKTFF

size: -
V: TRBV18
J: TRBJ2-3
D: -
DNA: TGTGCCAGCTTCCCAGCGGGCCAGTTAACAGATACGCAGTATTTT
CDR3: CASFPAGQLTDTQYF

size: -
V: TRBV29-1
J: TRBJ1-1
D: -
DNA: TGCAGCGTTAGTACGGGAGGGTCCCACACTGAAGCTTTCTTT
CDR3: CSVSTGGSHTEAFF

size: -
V: TRBV2
J: TRBJ2-1
D: -
DNA: TGTGCCAGCAGGCTAGATTACAATGAGCAGTTCTTC
CDR3: CASRLDYNEQFF

size: -
V: TRBV7-6
J: TRBJ2-5
D: -
DNA: TGTGCCAGCACCCCGACCGGCGGGGAAGAGACCCAGTACTTC
CDR3: CASTPTGGEETQYF

size: -
V: TRBV6-4
J: TRBJ2-3
D: -
DNA: TGTGCCAGCAGCGCGACGACAGGCACAGATACGCAGTATTTT
CDR3: CASSATTGTDTQYF

size: -
V: TRBV4-1
J: TRBJ2-1
D: -
DNA: TGCGCCAGCAGCCAAGGTATCAATGAGCAGTTCTTC
CDR3: CASSQGINEQFF